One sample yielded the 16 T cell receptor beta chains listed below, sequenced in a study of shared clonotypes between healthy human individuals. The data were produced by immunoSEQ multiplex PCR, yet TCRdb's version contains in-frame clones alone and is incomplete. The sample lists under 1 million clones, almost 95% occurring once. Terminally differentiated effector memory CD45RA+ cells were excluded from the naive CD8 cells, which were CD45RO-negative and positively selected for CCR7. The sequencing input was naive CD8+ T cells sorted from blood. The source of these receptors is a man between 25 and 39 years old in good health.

CDR3: CASSRGLAGGNEQYF. The CDR3, as DNA: TGTGCCAGCAGTCGGGGACTAGCGGGAGGTAACGAGCAGTACTTC. V is TRBV27 and J is TRBJ2-7; 15 bases align to TRBD2. CDR3 size: 15 residues. Trimming at V came to 5 bases and at J to 5 bases, leaving 4 bases not matched to a gene. Germline V gene data show CDR1 as MNHEY and CDR2 as SMNVEV (reference sequence).

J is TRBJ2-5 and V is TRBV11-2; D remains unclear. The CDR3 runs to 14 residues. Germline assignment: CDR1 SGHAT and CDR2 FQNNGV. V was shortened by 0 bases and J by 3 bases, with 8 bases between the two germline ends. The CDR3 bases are TGTGCCAGCAGCTTAGATCGTAGAGAAGAGACCCAGTACTTC. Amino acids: CASSLDRREETQYF.

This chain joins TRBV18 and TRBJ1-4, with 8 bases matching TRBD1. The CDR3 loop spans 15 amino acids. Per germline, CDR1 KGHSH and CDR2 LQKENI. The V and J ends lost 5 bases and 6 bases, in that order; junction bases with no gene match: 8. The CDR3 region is CASSERGQVDEKLFF. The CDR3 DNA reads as TGTGCCAGCTCAGAGAGGGGACAGGTCGATGAAAAACTGTTTTTT.

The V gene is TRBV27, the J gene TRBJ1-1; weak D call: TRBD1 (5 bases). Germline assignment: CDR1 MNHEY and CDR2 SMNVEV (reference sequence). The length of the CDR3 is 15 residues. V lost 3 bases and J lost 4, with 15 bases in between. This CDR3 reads CASSFGQGAGTEAFF. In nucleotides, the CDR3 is TGTGCCAGCAGTTTTGGGCAGGGAGCGGGCACTGAAGCTTTCTTT.

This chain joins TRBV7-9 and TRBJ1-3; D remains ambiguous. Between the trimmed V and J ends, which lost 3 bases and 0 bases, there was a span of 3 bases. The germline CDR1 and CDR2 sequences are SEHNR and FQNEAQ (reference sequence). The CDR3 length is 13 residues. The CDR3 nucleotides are TGTGCCAGCAGCTTCCGCTCTGGAAACACCATATATTTT. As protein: CASSFRSGNTIYF.

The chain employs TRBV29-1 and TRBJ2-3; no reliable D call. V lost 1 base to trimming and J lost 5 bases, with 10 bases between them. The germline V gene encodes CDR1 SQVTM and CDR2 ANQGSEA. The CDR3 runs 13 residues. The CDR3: CSVEGYAQDTQYF. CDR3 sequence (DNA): TGCAGCGTTGAAGGCTACGCCCAAGATACGCAGTATTTT.

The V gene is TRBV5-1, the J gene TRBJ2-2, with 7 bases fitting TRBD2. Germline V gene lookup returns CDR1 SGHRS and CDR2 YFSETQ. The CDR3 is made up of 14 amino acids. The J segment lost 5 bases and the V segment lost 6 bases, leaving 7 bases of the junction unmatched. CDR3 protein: CASKRDGFTGELFF. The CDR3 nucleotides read TGCGCCAGCAAGCGGGATGGATTTACCGGGGAGCTGTTTTTT. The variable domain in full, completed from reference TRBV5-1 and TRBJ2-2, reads KAGVTQTPRYLIKTRGQQVTLSCSPISGHRSVSWYQQTPGQGLQFLFEYFSETQRNKGNFPGRFSGRQFSNSRSEMNVSTLELGDSALYLCASKRDGFTGELFFGEGSRLTVL.

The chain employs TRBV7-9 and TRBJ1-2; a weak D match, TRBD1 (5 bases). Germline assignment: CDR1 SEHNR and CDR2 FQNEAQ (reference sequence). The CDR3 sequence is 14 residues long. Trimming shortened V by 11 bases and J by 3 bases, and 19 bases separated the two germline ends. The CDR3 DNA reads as TGTGCCTCCCTGGGGCAGGTCCTAGACTATGGCTACACCTTC. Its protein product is CASLGQVLDYGYTF.

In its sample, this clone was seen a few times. The CDR3: CASSLALQGSEQFF. The DNA for the CDR3 is TGTGCCAGCAGCTTAGCTTTACAGGGTAGTGAGCAGTTCTTC. The chain is built from TRBV7-8 and TRBJ2-1, with a weak D call TRBD1 (6 bases). Trimming left V 0 bases short and J 9 bases short, with 12 bases between. In germline, CDR1 is SGHVS, CDR2 FQNEAQ. The CDR3 has 14 residues.

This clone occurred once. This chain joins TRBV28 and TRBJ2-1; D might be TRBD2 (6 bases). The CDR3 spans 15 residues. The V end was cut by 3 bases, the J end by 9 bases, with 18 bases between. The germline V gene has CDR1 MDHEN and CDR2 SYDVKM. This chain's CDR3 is CASSFAGSVTAEQFF. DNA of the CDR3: TGTGCCAGCAGTTTCGCGGGGAGCGTAACAGCTGAGCAGTTCTTC. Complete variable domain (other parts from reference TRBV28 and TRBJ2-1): DVKVTQSSRYLVKRTGEKVFLECVQDMDHENMFWYRQDPGLGLRLIYFSYDVKMKEKGDIPEGYSVSREKKERFSLILESASTNQTSMYLCASSFAGSVTAEQFFGPGTRLTVL.

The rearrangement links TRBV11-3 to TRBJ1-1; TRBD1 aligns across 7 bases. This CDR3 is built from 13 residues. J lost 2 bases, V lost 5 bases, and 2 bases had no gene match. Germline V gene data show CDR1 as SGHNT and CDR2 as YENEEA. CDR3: CASSGTANTEAFF. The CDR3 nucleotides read TGTGCCAGCAGCGGGACAGCCAACACTGAAGCTTTCTTT.

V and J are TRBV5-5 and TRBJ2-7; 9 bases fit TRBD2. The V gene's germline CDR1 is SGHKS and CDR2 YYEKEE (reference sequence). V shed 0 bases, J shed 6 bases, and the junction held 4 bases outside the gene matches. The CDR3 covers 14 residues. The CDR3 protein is CASSLGSGSLEQYF. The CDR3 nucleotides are TGTGCCAGCAGCTTGGGTAGCGGGAGTCTCGAGCAGTACTTC.

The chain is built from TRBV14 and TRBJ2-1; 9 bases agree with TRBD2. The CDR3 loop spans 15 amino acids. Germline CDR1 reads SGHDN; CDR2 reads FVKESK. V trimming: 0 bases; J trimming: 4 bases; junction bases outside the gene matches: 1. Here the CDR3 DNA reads TGTGCCAGCAGCCAAGATACTAGCGGGTACAATGAGCAGTTCTTC. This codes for CASSQDTSGYNEQFF.

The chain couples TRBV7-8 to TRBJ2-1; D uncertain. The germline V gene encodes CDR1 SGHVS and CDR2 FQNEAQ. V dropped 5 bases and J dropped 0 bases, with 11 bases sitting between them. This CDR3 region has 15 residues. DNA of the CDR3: TGTGCCAGCAGCCCGGACGGCACCTCCTACAATGAGCAGTTCTTC. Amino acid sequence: CASSPDGTSYNEQFF.

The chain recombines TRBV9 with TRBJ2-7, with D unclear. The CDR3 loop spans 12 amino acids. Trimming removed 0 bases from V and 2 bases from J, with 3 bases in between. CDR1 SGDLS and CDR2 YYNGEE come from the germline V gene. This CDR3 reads CASSVATYEQYF. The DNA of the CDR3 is TGTGCCAGCAGCGTAGCTACCTACGAGCAGTACTTC.

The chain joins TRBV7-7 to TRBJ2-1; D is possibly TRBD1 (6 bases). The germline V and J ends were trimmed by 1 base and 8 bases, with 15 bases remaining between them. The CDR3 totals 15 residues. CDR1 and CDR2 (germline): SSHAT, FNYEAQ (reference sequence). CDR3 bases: TGTGCCAGCAGCTTAGGACCAGCTAAGGGGGATGAGCAGTTCTTC. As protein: CASSLGPAKGDEQFF.